This is a list of T cell receptor beta chains from one sample in a study of PD-1 blockade in classical Hodgkin lymphoma. Repertoires were generated with immunoSEQ multiplex PCR, while TCRdb's copy carries only in-frame clones and drops some. The sample carries 95,000 to 100,000 clones, about 89% recorded once. The sequences come from peripheral blood mononuclear cells (PBMCs), collected before the second cycle of nivolumab. These receptor sequences come from a human donor with classical Hodgkin lymphoma. Both conserved end residues are part of each CDR3. A D gene is named only where the DNA matches it firmly. Expanded clones are given a class, and other clones once, few, many or no size at all.

V gene,D gene,J gene,clone size,CDR3 DNA,CDR3 protein
TRBV5-1,TRBD1,TRBJ1-4,-,TGCGCCAGCAGCTTGGCGGACAGGGAAAATGAAAAACTGTTTTTT,CASSLADRENEKLFF
TRBV6-6,-,TRBJ1-2,-,TGTGCCAGCAGTCTGAGACAGAGTAACTATGGCTACACCTTC,CASSLRQSNYGYTF
TRBV18,-,TRBJ2-1,-,TGTGCCAGCTCACCCGGACTCATCGAGCAGTTCTTC,CASSPGLIEQFF
TRBV28,TRBD1,TRBJ2-3,-,TGTGCCAGCAGTCCCTGGGACAGGGAGACAGATACGCAGTATTTT,CASSPWDRETDTQYF
TRBV5-1,-,TRBJ2-1,-,TGCGCCAGCAGCTTGGTGTCAGCGGGCTCGGTTTACAATGAGCAGTTCTTC,CASSLVSAGSVYNEQFF
TRBV28,-,TRBJ2-2,-,TGTGCCAGCAGTATTCGGGGCGTACTTACCGGGGAGCTGTTTTTT,CASSIRGVLTGELFF
TRBV7-8,-,TRBJ2-5,-,TGTGCCAGCAGCTTACAGGGTTCTATAGAGACCCAGTACTTC,CASSLQGSIETQYF
TRBV7-2,TRBD1,TRBJ2-4,-,TGTGCCAGCAGCTTAGTAGGGGACAGGGTAAACATTCAGTACTTC,CASSLVGDRVNIQYF
TRBV29-1,-,TRBJ2-6,-,TGCAGCGTGAAAGCCCGACTCTCTGGGGCCAACGTCCTGACTTTC,CSVKARLSGANVLTF
TRBV15,TRBD2,TRBJ2-1,-,TGTGCCACCAGCAACGAAATGCGGCGGCTAGCGGTGAGACTCAATGAGCAGTTCTTC,CATSNEMRRLAVRLNEQFF
TRBV11-2,-,TRBJ2-2,-,TGTGCCAGCAGCTACGGTCTAGCGAACACCGGGGAGCTGTTTTTT,CASSYGLANTGELFF
TRBV11-2,-,TRBJ2-5,-,TGTGCCAGCAGCCCGGGGTTGTACCAAGAGACCCAGTACTTC,CASSPGLYQETQYF
TRBV7-9,TRBD2,TRBJ2-1,-,TGTGCCTCCTCGGGGGGGAGTGAGCAGTTCTTC,CASSGGSEQFF
TRBV7-2,-,TRBJ2-3,-,TGTGCCAGCAGCTTAGGGGGGGCGTTCACAGATACGCAGTATTTT,CASSLGGAFTDTQYF
TRBV9,-,TRBJ1-1,once,TGTGCCAGCAGCGTAGGGAACGGGAACACTGAAGCTTTCTTT,CASSVGNGNTEAFF
TRBV29-1,TRBD1,TRBJ2-1,-,TGCAGCGTCGTCGGGACAGGGAGCTCCTACAATGAGCAGTTCTTC,CSVVGTGSSYNEQFF
TRBV9,-,TRBJ2-1,-,TGTGCCAGCAGCGTAGCCGGGGACTCCTACAATGAGCAGTTCTTC,CASSVAGDSYNEQFF
TRBV25-1,-,TRBJ2-1,once,TGTGCCAGCAGTGAAGGAAATGCGGGTGAGCAGTTCTTC,CASSEGNAGEQFF
TRBV4-3,TRBD1,TRBJ2-3,-,TGCGCCAGCAGCCGGGGACAGGGGGAGGCAGATACGCAGTATTTT,CASSRGQGEADTQYF
TRBV15,TRBD2,TRBJ2-3,-,TGTGCCACCAGCAGAGATTTGACTAGCGAGGTTCATACAGATACGCAGTATTTT,CATSRDLTSEVHTDTQYF
TRBV30,-,TRBJ1-2,-,TGTGCCCGGAGTGGATACAGTGGCTACACCTTC,CARSGYSGYTF
TRBV30,-,TRBJ2-1,-,TGTGCCTGGAGTCTTTTTGTGAAGGGGCCTAAGGTTCGGTACAATGAGCAGTTCTTC,CAWSLFVKGPKVRYNEQFF
TRBV4-3,TRBD2,TRBJ2-3,-,TGCGCCAGCAGCCAAGGACTAGCGGGGAAAGATACGCAGTATTTT,CASSQGLAGKDTQYF
TRBV6-1,TRBD2,TRBJ2-4,-,TGTGCCAGCAGTGACGGGACTAGCGGGGGGATCCAGTACTTC,CASSDGTSGGIQYF
TRBV9,TRBD1,TRBJ1-1,-,TGTGCCAGCAGCGTAGTGGGGAGGGGGCGAGCTTTCTTT,CASSVVGRGRAFF
TRBV7-2,TRBD2,TRBJ2-5,-,TGTGCCAGCAGCTTAGCGCGGGGGGGGTTAACGCTCCCAGAGACCCAGTACTTC,CASSLARGGLTLPETQYF
TRBV30,TRBD1,TRBJ1-2,-,TGTGCCTGGAGTAGATTGTGGGGGACAGGGGGCGTCGGAGCCAATGGCTACACCTTC,CAWSRLWGTGGVGANGYTF
TRBV30,-,TRBJ1-3,-,TGTGCCTGGACGACAGGCCCTCTCTCTGGAAACACCATATATTTT,CAWTTGPLSGNTIYF
TRBV30,-,TRBJ1-3,-,TGTGCCTGGAGTGTAGGTCTCGTTGAGCGAATTTCTGGAAACACCATATATTTT,CAWSVGLVERISGNTIYF
TRBV19,-,TRBJ1-6,-,TGTGCCAGTAGTAGAACGGTGAATTCACCCCTCCACTTT,CASSRTVNSPLHF
TRBV27,-,TRBJ1-2,-,TGTGCCAGCAGTTTATTGCAGGGGAGGGGCTACACCTTC,CASSLLQGRGYTF
TRBV29-1,TRBD1,TRBJ1-1,once,TGCAGCGTGAGGGCCGGGACAGGGGGGATTGGGGTCGCCTTGAACACTGAAGCTTTCTTT,CSVRAGTGGIGVALNTEAFF
TRBV28,-,TRBJ1-5,-,TGTGCCAGCAGGAACCTTGACAAGGGGGGAAATCAGCCCCAGCATTTT,CASRNLDKGGNQPQHF
TRBV19,-,TRBJ2-1,-,TGTGCCAGTAGTATCCCCCAGGGAGCGGACCGCCTGGGTGAGCAGTTCTTC,CASSIPQGADRLGEQFF
TRBV28,-,TRBJ2-7,-,TGTGCCAGCAGTTTACAGGGCTACGAGCAGTACTTC,CASSLQGYEQYF
TRBV4-1,TRBD1,TRBJ1-2,-,TGCGCCACCCTCGCAGGGGGCACTGGCTACACCTTC,CATLAGGTGYTF
TRBV4-3,-,TRBJ2-3,-,TGCGCCAGCAGCCAAGATTCCCTGGGGGCCCCTAGCCCGCAGTATTTT,CASSQDSLGAPSPQYF
TRBV9,TRBD2,TRBJ2-5,-,TGTGCCAGCAGCGTATCTAGCGGGGTGGAGACCCAGTACTTC,CASSVSSGVETQYF
TRBV14,-,TRBJ2-7,-,TGTGCCAGCAGCCAAGGCCAGGGAACTTACGAGCAGTACTTC,CASSQGQGTYEQYF
TRBV7-2,TRBD1,TRBJ1-2,-,TGTGCCAGCAGCCTACAACAGGGGGCGTTGGGCTACACCTTC,CASSLQQGALGYTF
TRBV5-1,TRBD2,TRBJ2-5,-,TGCGCCAGCAGCTTGGTCCTAGCGGGGGGTCAAGAGACCCAGTACTTC,CASSLVLAGGQETQYF
TRBV11-3,-,TRBJ2-7,-,TGTGCCAGCAGCTTAAGAGACTCCTACGAGCAGTACTTC,CASSLRDSYEQYF
TRBV9,TRBD1,TRBJ2-5,-,TGTGCCAGCAGCGTAGTTCCCGGACAGGGAGGCGAGACCCAGTACTTC,CASSVVPGQGGETQYF
TRBV4-1,-,TRBJ2-7,-,TGCGCCAGCAGCCAAGAGGGGCAGTCCTACGAGCAGTACTTC,CASSQEGQSYEQYF
TRBV28,-,TRBJ1-2,-,TGTGCCAGCAGTGATAACGGCTACACCTTC,CASSDNGYTF
TRBV10-3,-,TRBJ2-1,-,TGTGCCATCAGTGAGTCTGGGTTTGTGAGTAACAATGAGCAGTTCTTC,CAISESGFVSNNEQFF
TRBV27,TRBD1,TRBJ1-2,-,TGTGCCAGCAGTATTGACAGGGCCAACTATGGCTACACCTTC,CASSIDRANYGYTF
TRBV28,-,TRBJ2-7,few,TGTGCCAGCAGTTTCCGGCAGGGAGTGTTCTACGAGCAGTACTTC,CASSFRQGVFYEQYF
TRBV5-8,-,TRBJ2-5,-,TGTGCCAGCAGCTTGGTGAGGGCGGGCCTATCCCAAGAGACCCAGTACTTC,CASSLVRAGLSQETQYF
TRBV5-3,-,TRBJ2-7,once,TGTGCCAGAAGCTTTGGGCAGGTCACCCGCTACGAGCAGTACTTC,CARSFGQVTRYEQYF
TRBV7-2,-,TRBJ1-1,-,TGTGCCAGCAGCGGAATACAGGTAGCTGAAGCTTTCTTT,CASSGIQVAEAFF
TRBV6-5,-,TRBJ2-3,-,TGTGCCAGCAGTTACTCGCCGACAGATACGCAGTATTTT,CASSYSPTDTQYF
TRBV10-3,-,TRBJ2-3,once,TGTGCCATCAGGAACCGGCAGAGCGGAGCAGATACGCAGTATTTT,CAIRNRQSGADTQYF
TRBV5-6,-,TRBJ1-6,-,TGTGCCAGCAGCGAGGGAACCTCCTATAATTCACCCCTCCACTTT,CASSEGTSYNSPLHF
TRBV27,-,TRBJ1-2,-,TGTGCCAGCAGTTTTACCACAGGGCATGGCTACACCTTC,CASSFTTGHGYTF